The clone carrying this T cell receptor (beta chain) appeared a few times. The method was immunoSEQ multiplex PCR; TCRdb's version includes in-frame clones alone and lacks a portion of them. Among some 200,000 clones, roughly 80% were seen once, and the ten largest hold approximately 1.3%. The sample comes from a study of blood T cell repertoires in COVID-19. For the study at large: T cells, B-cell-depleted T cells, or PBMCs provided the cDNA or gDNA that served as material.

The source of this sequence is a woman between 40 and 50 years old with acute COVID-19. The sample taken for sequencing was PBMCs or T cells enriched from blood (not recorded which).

The CDR3 protein is CASNFNSPNEQFF. The DNA for the CDR3 is TGTGCCAGCAACTTTAACAGTCCCAATGAGCAGTTCTTC. The chain couples TRBV7-9 to TRBJ2-1; D unresolved. V lost 7 bases to trimming and J lost 6 bases, with 13 bases between them. The CDR3 totals 13 residues. Germline V gene data show CDR1 as SEHNR and CDR2 as FQNEAQ (reference sequence).